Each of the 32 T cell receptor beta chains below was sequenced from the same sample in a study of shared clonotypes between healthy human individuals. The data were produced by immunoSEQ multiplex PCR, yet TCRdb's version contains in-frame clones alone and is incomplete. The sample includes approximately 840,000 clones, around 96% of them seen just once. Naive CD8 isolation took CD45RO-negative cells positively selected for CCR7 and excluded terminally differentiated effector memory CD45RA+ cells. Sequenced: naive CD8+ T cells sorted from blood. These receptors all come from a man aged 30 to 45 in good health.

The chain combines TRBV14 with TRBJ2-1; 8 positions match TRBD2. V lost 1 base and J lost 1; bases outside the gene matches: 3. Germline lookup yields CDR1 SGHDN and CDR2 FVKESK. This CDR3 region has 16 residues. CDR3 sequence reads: CASSQAGTRSYNEQFF. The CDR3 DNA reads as TGTGCCAGCAGCCAAGCTGGGACTAGGTCCTACAATGAGCAGTTCTTC.

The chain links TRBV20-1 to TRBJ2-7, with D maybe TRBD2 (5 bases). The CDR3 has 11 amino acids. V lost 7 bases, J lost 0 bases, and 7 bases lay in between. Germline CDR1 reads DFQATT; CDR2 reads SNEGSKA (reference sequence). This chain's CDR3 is CSGESSYEQYF. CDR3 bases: TGCAGTGGGGAGAGCTCCTACGAGCAGTACTTC.

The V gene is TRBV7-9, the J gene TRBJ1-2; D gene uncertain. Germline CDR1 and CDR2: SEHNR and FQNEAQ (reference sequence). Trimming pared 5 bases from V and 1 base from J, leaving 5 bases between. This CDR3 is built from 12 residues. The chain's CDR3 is CASSVYNYGYTF. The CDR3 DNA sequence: TGTGCCAGCAGCGTTTATAACTATGGCTACACCTTC.

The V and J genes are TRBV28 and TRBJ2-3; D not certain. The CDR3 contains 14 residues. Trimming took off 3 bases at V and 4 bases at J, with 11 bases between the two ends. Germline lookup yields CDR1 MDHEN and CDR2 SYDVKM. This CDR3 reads CASSFVNYADTQYF. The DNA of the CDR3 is TGTGCCAGCAGTTTTGTGAACTATGCAGATACGCAGTATTTT.

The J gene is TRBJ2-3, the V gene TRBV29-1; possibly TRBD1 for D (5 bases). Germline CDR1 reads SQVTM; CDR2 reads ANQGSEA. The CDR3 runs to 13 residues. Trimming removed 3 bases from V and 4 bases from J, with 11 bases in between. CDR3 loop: CSVETENADTQYF. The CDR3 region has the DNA TGCAGCGTTGAGACAGAGAATGCAGATACGCAGTATTTT.

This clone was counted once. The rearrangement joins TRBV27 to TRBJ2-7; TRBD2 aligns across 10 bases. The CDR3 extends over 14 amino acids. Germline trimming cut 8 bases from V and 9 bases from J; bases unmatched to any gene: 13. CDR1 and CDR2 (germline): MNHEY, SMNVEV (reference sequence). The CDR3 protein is CASGQLAGSLGQYF. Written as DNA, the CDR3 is TGTGCCAGCGGACAACTAGCGGGATCGTTAGGGCAGTACTTC.

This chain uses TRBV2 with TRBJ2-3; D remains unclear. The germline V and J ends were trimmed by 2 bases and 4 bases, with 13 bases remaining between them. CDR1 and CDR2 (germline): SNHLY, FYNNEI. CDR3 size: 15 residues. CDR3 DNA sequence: TGTGCCAGCAGTGAAAGCCAGGTAGTGGCAGATACGCAGTATTTT. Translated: CASSESQVVADTQYF.

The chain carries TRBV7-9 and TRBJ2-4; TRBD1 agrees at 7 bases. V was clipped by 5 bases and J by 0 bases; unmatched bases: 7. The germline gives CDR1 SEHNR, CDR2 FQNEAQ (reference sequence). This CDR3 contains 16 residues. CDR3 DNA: TGTGCCAGCAGCCCGCCGACAGGGCTAGCCAAAAACATTCAGTACTTC. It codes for CASSPPTGLAKNIQYF.

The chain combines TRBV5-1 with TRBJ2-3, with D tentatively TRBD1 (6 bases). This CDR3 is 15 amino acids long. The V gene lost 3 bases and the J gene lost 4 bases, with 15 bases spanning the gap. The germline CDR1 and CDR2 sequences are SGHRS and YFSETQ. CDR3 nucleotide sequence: TGCGCCAGCAGCTCGAGTCCAGGGGTAGCAGATACGCAGTATTTT. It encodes CASSSSPGVADTQYF.

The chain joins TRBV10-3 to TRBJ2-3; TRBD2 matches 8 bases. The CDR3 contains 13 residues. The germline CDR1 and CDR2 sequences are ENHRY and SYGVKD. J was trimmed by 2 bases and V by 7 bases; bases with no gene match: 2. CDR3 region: CAIKTSDTDTQYF. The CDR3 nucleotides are TGTGCCATCAAGACTAGCGACACAGATACGCAGTATTTT.

This CDR3 reads CASSVEGGVETQYF. The CDR3 nucleotides read TGTGCCAGCAGCGTAGAAGGTGGGGTGGAGACCCAGTACTTC. The V gene is TRBV9, the J gene TRBJ2-5, with D unclear. Germline lookup yields CDR1 SGDLS and CDR2 YYNGEE. The length of the CDR3 is 14 residues. V was shortened by 0 bases and J by 5 bases, with 11 bases between the two germline ends.

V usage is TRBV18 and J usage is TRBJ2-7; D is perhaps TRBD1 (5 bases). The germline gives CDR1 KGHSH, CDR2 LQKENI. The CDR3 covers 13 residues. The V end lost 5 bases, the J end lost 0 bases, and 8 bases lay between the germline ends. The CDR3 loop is CASSAGHSYEQYF. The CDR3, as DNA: TGTGCCAGCTCAGCCGGACACTCCTACGAGCAGTACTTC. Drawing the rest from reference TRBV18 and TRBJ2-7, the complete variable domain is NAGVMQNPRHLVRRRGQEARLRCSPMKGHSHVYWYRQLPEEGLKFMVYLQKENIIDESGMPKERFSAEFPKEGPSILRIQQVVRGDSAAYFCASSAGHSYEQYFGPGTRLTVT.

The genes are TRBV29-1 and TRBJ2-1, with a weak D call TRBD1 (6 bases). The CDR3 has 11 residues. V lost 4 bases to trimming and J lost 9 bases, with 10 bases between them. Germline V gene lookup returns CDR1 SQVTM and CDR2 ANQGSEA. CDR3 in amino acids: CSVAGVGEQFF. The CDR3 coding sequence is TGCAGCGTTGCAGGGGTTGGTGAGCAGTTCTTC.

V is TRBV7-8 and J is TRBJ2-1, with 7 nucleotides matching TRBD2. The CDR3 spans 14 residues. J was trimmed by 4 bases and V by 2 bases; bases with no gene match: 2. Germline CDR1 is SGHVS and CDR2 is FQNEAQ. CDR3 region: CASSLLGGYNEQFF. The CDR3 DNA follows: TGTGCCAGCAGCTTATTGGGAGGGTACAATGAGCAGTTCTTC.

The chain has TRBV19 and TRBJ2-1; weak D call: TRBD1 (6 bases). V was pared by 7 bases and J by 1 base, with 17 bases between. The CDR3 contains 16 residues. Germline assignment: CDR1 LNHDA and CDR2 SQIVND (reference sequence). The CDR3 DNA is TGTGCCAGTACTTCTGACAGGTTTGGATCCTACAATGAGCAGTTCTTC. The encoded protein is CASTSDRFGSYNEQFF.

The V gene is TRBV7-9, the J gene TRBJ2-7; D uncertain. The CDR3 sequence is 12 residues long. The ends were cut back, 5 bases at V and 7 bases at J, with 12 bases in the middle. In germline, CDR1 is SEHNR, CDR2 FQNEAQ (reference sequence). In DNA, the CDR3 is TGTGCCAGCAGCGTAACGGGTGGAGAGCAGTACTTC. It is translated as CASSVTGGEQYF.

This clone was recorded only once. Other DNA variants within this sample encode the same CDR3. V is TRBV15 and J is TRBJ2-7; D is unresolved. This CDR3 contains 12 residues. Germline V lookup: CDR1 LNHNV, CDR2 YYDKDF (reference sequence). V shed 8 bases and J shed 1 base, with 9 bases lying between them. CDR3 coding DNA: TGTGCCACCTCTGGGGATTCCTACGAGCAGTACTTC. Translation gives CATSGDSYEQYF.

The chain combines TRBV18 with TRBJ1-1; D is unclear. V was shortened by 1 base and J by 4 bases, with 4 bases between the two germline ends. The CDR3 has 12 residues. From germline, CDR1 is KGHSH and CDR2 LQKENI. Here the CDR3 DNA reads TGTGCCAGCTCACCACGAGCCACTGAAGCTTTCTTT. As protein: CASSPRATEAFF. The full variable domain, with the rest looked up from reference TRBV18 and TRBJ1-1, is NAGVMQNPRHLVRRRGQEARLRCSPMKGHSHVYWYRQLPEEGLKFMVYLQKENIIDESGMPKERFSAEFPKEGPSILRIQQVVRGDSAAYFCASSPRATEAFFGQGTRLTVV.

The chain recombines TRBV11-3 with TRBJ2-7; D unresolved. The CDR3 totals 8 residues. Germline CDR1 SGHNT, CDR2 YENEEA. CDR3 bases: TGTGTTTATTACGAGCAGTACTTC. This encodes CVYYEQYF.

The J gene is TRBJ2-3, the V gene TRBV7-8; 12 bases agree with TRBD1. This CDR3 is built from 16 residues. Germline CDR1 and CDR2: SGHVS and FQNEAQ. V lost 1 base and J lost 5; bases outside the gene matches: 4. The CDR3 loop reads CASSLEGTGGLDTQYF. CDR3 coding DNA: TGTGCCAGCAGCTTAGAAGGGACAGGGGGCTTAGATACGCAGTATTTT. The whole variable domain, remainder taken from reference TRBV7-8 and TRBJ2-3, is GAGVSQSPRYKVAKRGQDVALRCDPISGHVSLFWYQQALGQGPEFLTYFQNEAQLDKSGLPSDRFFAERPEGSVSTLKIQRTQQEDSAVYLCASSLEGTGGLDTQYFGPGTRLTVL.

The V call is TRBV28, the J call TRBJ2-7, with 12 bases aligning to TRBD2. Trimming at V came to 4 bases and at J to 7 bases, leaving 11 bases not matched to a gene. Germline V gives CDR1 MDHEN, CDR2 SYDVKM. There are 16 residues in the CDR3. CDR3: CASSSETSGSPYEQYF. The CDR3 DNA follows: TGTGCCAGCAGTTCCGAGACTAGCGGGAGTCCTTATGAGCAGTACTTC.

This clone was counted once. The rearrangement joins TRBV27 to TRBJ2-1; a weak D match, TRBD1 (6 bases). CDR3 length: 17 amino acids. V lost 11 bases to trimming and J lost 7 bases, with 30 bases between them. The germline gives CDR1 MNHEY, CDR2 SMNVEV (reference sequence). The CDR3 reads CARPGHPKVSVCNEQFF. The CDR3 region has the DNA TGTGCCCGACCGGGACACCCAAAGGTTAGCGTATGTAATGAGCAGTTCTTC.

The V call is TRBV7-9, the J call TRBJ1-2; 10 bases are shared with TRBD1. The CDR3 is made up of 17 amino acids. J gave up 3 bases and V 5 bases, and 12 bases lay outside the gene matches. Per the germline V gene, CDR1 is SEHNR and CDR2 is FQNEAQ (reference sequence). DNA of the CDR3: TGTGCCAGCAGCCCTACCATAGGGACAGGGGCATACTATGGCTACACCTTC. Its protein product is CASSPTIGTGAYYGYTF.

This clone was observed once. The chain's CDR3 is CASSYVGQVGGGEAFF. CDR3 sequence (DNA): TGTGCCAGCAGTTACGTCGGACAGGTGGGTGGGGGTGAAGCTTTCTTT. V usage is TRBV6-6 and J usage is TRBJ1-1, with 7 bases lining up with TRBD1. Germline CDR1 reads MNHNY; CDR2 reads SVGAGI (reference sequence). The CDR3 extends over 16 amino acids. Trimming at V came to 2 bases and at J to 7 bases, leaving 13 bases not matched to a gene.

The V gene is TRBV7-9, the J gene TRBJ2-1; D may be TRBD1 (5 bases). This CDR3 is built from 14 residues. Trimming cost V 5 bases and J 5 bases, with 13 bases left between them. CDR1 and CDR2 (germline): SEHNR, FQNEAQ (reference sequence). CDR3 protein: CASSPPKGNNEQFF. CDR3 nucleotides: TGTGCCAGCAGCCCCCCGAAGGGGAACAATGAGCAGTTCTTC.

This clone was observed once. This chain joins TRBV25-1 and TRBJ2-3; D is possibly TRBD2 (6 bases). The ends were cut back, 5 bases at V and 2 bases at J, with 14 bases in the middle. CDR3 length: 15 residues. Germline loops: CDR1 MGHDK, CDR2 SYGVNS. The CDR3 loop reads CASSPPGLDTDTQYF. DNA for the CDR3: TGTGCCAGCAGTCCACCGGGACTTGACACAGATACGCAGTATTTT.

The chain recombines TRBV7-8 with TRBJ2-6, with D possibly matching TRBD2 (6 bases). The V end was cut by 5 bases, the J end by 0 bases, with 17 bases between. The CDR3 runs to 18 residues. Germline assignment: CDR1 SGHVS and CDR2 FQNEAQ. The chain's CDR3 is CASSAPGDVNSGANVLTF. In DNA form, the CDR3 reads TGTGCCAGCAGCGCCCCGGGGGACGTAAACTCTGGGGCCAACGTCCTGACTTTC.

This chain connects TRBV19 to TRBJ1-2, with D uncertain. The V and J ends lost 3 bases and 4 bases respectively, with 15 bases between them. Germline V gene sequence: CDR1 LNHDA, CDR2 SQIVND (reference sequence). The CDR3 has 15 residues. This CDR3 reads CASSINTRILYGYTF. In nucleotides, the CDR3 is TGTGCCAGTAGTATCAACACGCGAATACTCTATGGCTACACCTTC.

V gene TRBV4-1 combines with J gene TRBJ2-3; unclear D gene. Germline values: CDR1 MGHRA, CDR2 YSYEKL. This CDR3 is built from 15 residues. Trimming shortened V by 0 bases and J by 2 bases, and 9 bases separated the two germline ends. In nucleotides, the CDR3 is TGCGCCAGCAGCCAAGAAGGGCCAAACACAGATACGCAGTATTTT. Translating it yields CASSQEGPNTDTQYF.

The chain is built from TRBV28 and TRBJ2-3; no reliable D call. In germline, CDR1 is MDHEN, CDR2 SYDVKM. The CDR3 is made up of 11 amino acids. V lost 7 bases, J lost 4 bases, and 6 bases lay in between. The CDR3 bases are TGTGCCAGCATGAGCTCAGATACGCAGTATTTT. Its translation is CASMSSDTQYF.

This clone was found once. CDR3 in amino acids: CASSLGGDIEKLFF. The CDR3 DNA reads as TGTGCCAGCAGCTTAGGTGGGGACATTGAAAAACTGTTTTTT. The chain has TRBV13 and TRBJ1-4, with TRBD1 as a possible D gene (6 bases). Germline V CDR1 and CDR2: PRHDT, FYEKMQ (reference sequence). This CDR3 spans 14 amino acids. The germline V and J ends were trimmed by 0 bases and 7 bases, with 9 bases remaining between them.

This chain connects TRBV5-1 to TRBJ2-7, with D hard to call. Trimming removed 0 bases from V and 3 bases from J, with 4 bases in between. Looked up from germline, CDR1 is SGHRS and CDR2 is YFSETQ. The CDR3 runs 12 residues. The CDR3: CASSLDNYEQYF. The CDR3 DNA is TGCGCCAGCAGCTTGGACAACTACGAGCAGTACTTC.